This passage covers 19 T cell receptor beta chains from one sample sequenced in a study of T cell repertoires in cytomegalovirus infection. Using its own MiXCR run on the reads, TCRdb lists one record per CDR3 protein. Of about 260,000 distinct CDR3 sequences in the sample, approximately 8.3% are singletons; the top ten hold roughly 15%. Sequenced: PBMCs. Receptor source: a human donor in good health (CMV status not recorded). Some clones in this sample may be carry-over from other donors' samples.

At least ten counts were recorded for this clonotype. This chain links TRBV7-2 with TRBJ2-2; 9 bases are shared with TRBD2. The germline CDR1 and CDR2 sequences are SGHTA and FQGNSA. The CDR3 has 15 residues. V lost 3 bases to trimming and J lost 6 bases; unmatched junction nucleotides: 5. The CDR3 region has the DNA TGTGCCAGCAGCTTGAGGGCGGGAGGGGCCGGGGAGCTGTTTTTT. Its protein is CASSLRAGGAGELFF.

This clonotype was counted ten times or more. The chain carries TRBV7-2 and TRBJ2-1, with D possibly being TRBD2 (5 bases). Germline V gene data show CDR1 as SGHTA and CDR2 as FQGNSA. V was trimmed by 0 bases and J by 4 bases, leaving 10 bases between them. The CDR3 runs to 15 residues. The CDR3 protein is CASSLAEAAYNEQFF. In DNA, the CDR3 is TGTGCCAGCAGCTTAGCGGAAGCGGCTTACAATGAGCAGTTCTTC.

In its sample, this clonotype was seen many times. The chain combines TRBV7-8 with TRBJ1-1; no firm D call. The CDR3 extends over 14 amino acids. The V gene lost 3 bases and the J gene lost 0 bases, with 8 bases spanning the gap. CDR1 and CDR2 from the germline V gene are SGHVS and FQNEAQ. CDR3 sequence: CASSLPALNTEAFF. The CDR3 nucleotides read TGTGCCAGCAGCTTGCCGGCGCTGAACACTGAAGCTTTCTTT.

This chain connects TRBV5-6 to TRBJ1-1; D remains unclear. Germline assignment: CDR1 SGHDT and CDR2 YYEEEE. This CDR3 contains 14 residues. Trimming removed 0 bases from V and 4 bases from J, with 10 bases in between. DNA of the CDR3: TGTGCCAGCAGCTTGGGCCGTCGGGGCACTGAAGCTTTCTTT. It codes for CASSLGRRGTEAFF.

This clonotype was counted only a few times. V gene TRBV6-2 or TRBV6-3 combines with J gene TRBJ2-2; 7 positions match TRBD1. J lost 0 bases, V lost 7 bases, and 8 bases had no gene match. This CDR3 region has 16 residues. Looked up from germline, CDR1 is MNHEY and CDR2 is SVGEGT. In DNA, the CDR3 is TGTGCCAGCATCCTCAGGGGGTCCGCGAACACCGGGGAGCTGTTTTTT. Its translation: CASILRGSANTGELFF.

This clonotype appeared many times. The chain employs TRBV7-9 and TRBJ2-4; the D is unclear. The V and J ends lost 4 bases and 7 bases respectively, with 8 bases between them. Germline values: CDR1 SEHNR, CDR2 FQNEAQ (reference sequence). This CDR3 is built from 12 residues. For the CDR3, the DNA is TGTGCCAGCAGCTCGGTTGTGAACATTCAGTACTTC. Protein sequence: CASSSVVNIQYF.

At least ten counts were recorded for this clonotype. J is TRBJ1-5 and V is TRBV28; 7 positions match TRBD1. The length of the CDR3 is 15 residues. The germline CDR1 and CDR2 sequences are MDHEN and SYDVKM. V gave up 8 bases and J gave up 6 bases; unmatched junction bases: 13. CDR3 bases: TGTGCCAGCTCAGGAAGGAGGGGGCCAACTCAGCCCCAGCATTTT. This gives the protein CASSGRRGPTQPQHF.

J is TRBJ1-6 and V is TRBV2, with D unclear. This CDR3 comprises 14 residues. The germline CDR1 and CDR2 sequences are SNHLY and FYNNEI. Trimming cost V 1 base and J 7 bases, with 8 bases left between them. The CDR3 reads CASSEGRRNSPLHF. The CDR3 DNA follows: TGTGCCAGCAGTGAAGGCAGGAGGAATTCACCCCTCCACTTT. The complete variable domain, with remaining parts taken from reference TRBV2 and TRBJ1-6, reads EPEVTQTPSHQVTQMGQEVILRCVPISNHLYFYWYRQILGQKVEFLVSFYNNEISEKSEIFDDQFSVERPDGSNFTLKIRSTKLEDSAMYFCASSEGRRNSPLHFGNGTRLTVT.

This clonotype was observed a handful of times. As DNA, the CDR3 is TGCGCCAGCAGCCAAGCCGCTAGAGATGGCTACACCTTC. This translates into CASSQAARDGYTF. This sequence joins TRBV4-1 and TRBJ1-2; no reliable D call. Trimming stripped 1 base from V and 6 bases from J, with 9 bases between. The CDR3 consists of 13 residues. The germline gives CDR1 MGHRA, CDR2 YSYEKL.

This clonotype was recorded at least ten times. This sequence joins TRBV7-3 and TRBJ2-2, with 7 bases identical to TRBD1. Trimming took 5 bases from V and 0 from J; bases not matched to a gene: 9. Germline V gene data show CDR1 as SGHTA and CDR2 as FQGTGA. The CDR3 sequence is 17 residues long. CDR3 residues: CASSPTPGQTNTGELFF. For the CDR3, the DNA is TGTGCCAGCAGCCCAACCCCGGGACAGACGAACACCGGGGAGCTGTTTTTT.

This clonotype has at least ten counts. The chain uses TRBV7-2 and TRBJ2-4, with D maybe TRBD1 (6 bases). This CDR3 region has 15 residues. CDR1 is SGHTA and CDR2 is FQGNSA in the germline V gene. V lost 5 bases and J 6 bases, leaving 17 bases between the germline ends. The CDR3 nucleotides read TGTGCCAGCAGCCCCCGAAGGGGGATTGGAAACATTCAGTACTTC. Encoded protein: CASSPRRGIGNIQYF. The full variable domain, rest sourced from reference TRBV7-2 and TRBJ2-4, is GAGVSQSPSNKVTEKGKDVELRCDPISGHTALYWYRQSLGQGLEFLIYFQGNSAPDKSGLPSDRFSAERTGGSVSTLTIQRTQQEDSAVYLCASSPRRGIGNIQYFGAGTRLSVL.

This clonotype was detected ten times or more. The chain combines TRBV6-1 with TRBJ2-7; D is unclear. Germline V lookup: CDR1 MNHNS, CDR2 SASEGT. Trimming left V 5 bases short and J 2 bases short, with 13 bases between. The CDR3 has 14 amino acids. The CDR3 bases are TGTGCCAGCAGTTACGACGGAATCACCTACGAGCAGTACTTC. Its protein is CASSYDGITYEQYF.

This clonotype has at least ten counts. The chain is built from TRBV7-2 and TRBJ2-1; 8 nucleotides match TRBD2. Trimming removed 5 bases from V and 7 bases from J; junction bases left unmatched: 13. The CDR3 is 16 residues long. CDR1 and CDR2 (germline): SGHTA, FQGNSA. The CDR3 sequence: CASSLRTSRRLNEQFF. Written as DNA, the CDR3 is TGTGCCAGCAGCCTACGGACTAGCAGAAGGTTGAATGAGCAGTTCTTC. The variable domain in full, with the rest retrieved from reference TRBV7-2 and TRBJ2-1, is GAGVSQSPSNKVTEKGKDVELRCDPISGHTALYWYRQSLGQGLEFLIYFQGNSAPDKSGLPSDRFSAERTGGSVSTLTIQRTQQEDSAVYLCASSLRTSRRLNEQFFGPGTRLTVL.

The chain employs TRBV19 and TRBJ1-2; TRBD1 agrees at 8 bases. In germline, CDR1 is LNHDA, CDR2 SQIVND (reference sequence). Unmatched junction bases numbered 2, after V lost 3 bases and J lost 5 bases. The CDR3 length is 13 residues. The DNA of the CDR3 is TGTGCCAGTAGTATGACAGGGGAGTATGGCTACACCTTC. Translation: CASSMTGEYGYTF. Full variable domain (missing parts from reference TRBV19 and TRBJ1-2): DGGITQSPKYLFRKEGQNVTLSCEQNLNHDAMYWYRQDPGQGLRLIYYSQIVNDFQKGDIAEGYSVSREKKESFPLTVTSAQKNPTAFYLCASSMTGEYGYTFGSGTRLTVV.

This clonotype appeared many times. V and J are TRBV6-5 and TRBJ2-7; 14 positions match TRBD2. V trimming: 2 bases; J trimming: 1 base; junction bases outside the gene matches: 7. CDR3 length equals 18 residues. The germline gives CDR1 MNHEY, CDR2 SVGAGI. The DNA for the CDR3 is TGTGCCAGCAGTTACGGTGGGACTAGCGGGAGCAGGTCCTACGAGCAGTACTTC. Its protein is CASSYGGTSGSRSYEQYF.

The sample holds a few counts of this clonotype. V gene TRBV20-1 combines with J gene TRBJ1-5; no clear D gene. Germline V gives CDR1 DFQATT, CDR2 SNEGSKA (reference sequence). The CDR3 consists of 12 residues. V was trimmed by 6 bases and J by 9 bases, leaving 15 bases between them. CDR3 residues: CSAPTPSGPQHF. Here the CDR3 DNA reads TGCAGTGCCCCTACCCCTTCGGGGCCCCAGCATTTT.

In its sample, this clonotype was seen many times. The rearrangement joins TRBV20-1 to TRBJ2-7; no definite D call. The CDR3 totals 11 residues. Germline V gene lookup returns CDR1 DFQATT and CDR2 SNEGSKA (reference sequence). The V and J ends lost 5 bases and 6 bases respectively, with 11 bases between them. CDR3: CSADHGSEQYF. The CDR3 DNA follows: TGCAGTGCTGATCATGGTTCCGAGCAGTACTTC.

This clonotype turned up a few times. The V and J genes are TRBV29-1 and TRBJ2-7; 7 positions match TRBD2. With 3 bases clipped from V and 3 bases from J, the junction kept 8 bases outside the gene matches. Germline V gene sequence: CDR1 SQVTM, CDR2 ANQGSEA. The CDR3 is made up of 14 amino acids. The DNA of the CDR3 is TGCAGCGTTGAGGTACTAGCGACGGGCTACGAGCAGTACTTC. This sequence encodes CSVEVLATGYEQYF.

This clonotype appeared many times. The chain links TRBV5-6 to TRBJ2-7; 9 bases fit TRBD1. Germline CDR1 SGHDT, CDR2 YYEEEE. V trimming: 3 bases; J trimming: 0 bases; junction bases outside the gene matches: 10. This CDR3 spans 17 amino acids. The chain's CDR3 is CASSSGTGHSSSYEQYF. The CDR3 bases are TGTGCCAGCAGCTCCGGGACAGGGCATTCGAGCTCCTACGAGCAGTACTTC.